This T cell receptor (beta chain) was recovered during a study of T-cell memory formation after mild COVID-19. Turning to the study itself: Largely donor-specific sequence clusters came from a couple of donors. Points from the study as a whole: Within pre-infection memory, some responding clones were found, suggesting cross-reactive memory joined. The study found balanced CD4/CD8 in clones contracting day 15 to 85 and a CD4+ lean in later expanders.

TCRdb processed the 5' RACE reads anew with MiXCR; each CDR3 protein has one entry. Among roughly 150,000 distinct CDR3 sequences, 13% to 15% were seen once, and the ten largest hold about 27%. In this sample, this clonotype turned up a few times. Its specificity is unknown. Losses at the gene ends were 8 bases for V and 5 bases for J; bases not matched to a gene: 10. This CDR3 has 16 amino acids. The V gene's germline CDR1 is SGHAT and CDR2 FQNNGV. This TCR was sampled from an adult woman who had mild COVID-19 (a few samples of this study predate the infection). Cell type and time point are not known. The J gene is TRBJ2-3, the V gene TRBV11-2, with TRBD2 identical over 13 bases. The sequenced material came from PBMCs or a T cell subset sorted from them (not recorded which). The CDR3 protein is CASRTSGGAGLDTQYF. As DNA, the CDR3 is TGTGCCAGCCGCACTAGCGGGGGGGCCGGTTTAGATACGCAGTATTTT.